One and the same sample provided the 23 T cell receptor beta chains below, sequenced in a study of blood T cell dynamics during melanoma immunotherapy (dated by TCRdb to 2018 to 2021). The time point label corresponds to: pre-treatment baseline. The library was built by means of the immunoSEQ multiplex PCR assay. This immuneACCESS table, as held by TCRdb, lists in-frame sequences with V and J called but not all clones. Of the missing ones, under half trace to an unresolved V gene in checked studies; the others have no known cause. The sample contains some 10,000 clones, just under 85% of them found a single time. The ten largest make up approximately 14% of the sample. Sequencing used blood, obtained from a patient treated with checkpoint blockade. These receptors came from a human donor with melanoma.

This clone has just one count. The chain joins TRBV5-4 to TRBJ2-3, with TRBD2 identical over 10 bases. The V gene end was trimmed by 4 bases and the J gene end by 0 bases; junction bases not matched to a gene: 14. Germline values: CDR1 SGHNT, CDR2 YYREEE (reference sequence). The CDR3 sequence is 19 residues long. This CDR3 is CASSLDGLAGAFSTDTQYF. CDR3 sequence (DNA): TGTGCCAGCAGCCTCGACGGGCTAGCGGGGGCCTTTAGCACAGATACGCAGTATTTT.

The chain couples TRBV29-1 to TRBJ2-2, with D perhaps TRBD2 (6 bases). Trimming took off 4 bases at V and 8 bases at J, with 8 bases between the two ends. The CDR3 is 11 residues long. Germline lookup yields CDR1 SQVTM and CDR2 ANQGSEA. This CDR3 is CSVVEGGELFF. The CDR3 nucleotides read TGCAGCGTTGTGGAGGGAGGGGAGCTGTTTTTT.

The chain couples TRBV7-2 to TRBJ1-2; 7 nucleotides agree with TRBD1. Trimming took 3 bases from V and 2 from J; bases not matched to a gene: 0. The CDR3 is made up of 13 amino acids. CDR1 is SGHTA and CDR2 is FQGNSA in the germline V gene. The chain's CDR3 is CASSLGQNYGYTF. CDR3 nucleotides: TGTGCCAGCAGCTTGGGACAGAACTATGGCTACACCTTC.

This chain connects TRBV27 to TRBJ2-1, with 7 bases lining up with TRBD2. Germline lookup yields CDR1 MNHEY and CDR2 SMNVEV (reference sequence). The CDR3 covers 14 residues. V lost 4 bases to trimming and J lost 2 bases; unmatched junction nucleotides: 2. CDR3 sequence reads: CASSWGGPYNEQFF. The CDR3 coding sequence is TGTGCCAGCAGTTGGGGGGGACCCTACAATGAGCAGTTCTTC.

J is TRBJ2-3 and V is TRBV4-3; D is uncertain. Between the trimmed V and J ends, which lost 0 bases and 4 bases, there was a span of 17 bases. CDR3 length: 17 residues. The V gene's germline CDR1 is LGHNA and CDR2 YSLEER. CDR3 region: CASSQEGRGGVADTQYF. Written as DNA, the CDR3 is TGCGCCAGCAGCCAAGAAGGCCGTGGTGGCGTCGCAGATACGCAGTATTTT.

This sequence joins TRBV4-3 and TRBJ2-5, with TRBD2 matching 14 bases. CDR3 size: 16 residues. V shed 2 bases, J shed 5 bases, and the junction held 4 bases outside the gene matches. Germline values: CDR1 LGHNA, CDR2 YSLEER. The DNA for the CDR3 is TGCGCCAGCAGCCAATCCTGGACTAGCGGGGGGGAGACCCAGTACTTC. It codes for CASSQSWTSGGETQYF.

This rearrangement joins TRBV10-3 to TRBJ1-2; the D is unclear. CDR1 and CDR2 from the germline V gene are ENHRY and SYGVKD. The CDR3 has 15 amino acids. The ends were cut back, 3 bases at V and 4 bases at J, with 15 bases in the middle. In nucleotides, the CDR3 is TGTGCCATCAGTGAAATTATTGCCCCGTCCTATGGCTACACCTTC. This codes for CAISEIIAPSYGYTF.

The chain combines TRBV7-9 with TRBJ1-1; TRBD1 agrees at 8 bases. This CDR3 region has 15 residues. Germline trimming cut 5 bases from V and 2 bases from J; bases unmatched to any gene: 7. Germline CDR1 and CDR2: SEHNR and FQNEAQ (reference sequence). The CDR3 spells CASSPQTGVNTEAFF. CDR3 DNA sequence: TGTGCCAGCAGCCCCCAGACAGGGGTTAACACTGAAGCTTTCTTT.

The J gene is TRBJ2-4, the V gene TRBV4-3; D remains ambiguous. Germline V gene lookup returns CDR1 LGHNA and CDR2 YSLEER. The CDR3 consists of 17 residues. The V gene lost 0 bases and the J gene lost 0 bases, with 12 bases spanning the gap. Here the CDR3 DNA reads TGCGCCAGCAGCCAAGATTCCGTGGGCAGAGCCAAAAACATTCAGTACTTC. Protein product: CASSQDSVGRAKNIQYF.

This clone showed up just once. The chain uses TRBV30 and TRBJ1-2; TRBD1 matches 7 bases. The V gene's germline CDR1 is GTSNPN and CDR2 SVGIG (reference sequence). This CDR3 contains 15 residues. J gave up 2 bases and V 3 bases, and 9 bases lay outside the gene matches. CDR3 sequence (DNA): TGTGCCTGGAGGGAATGGACAGGATTAAACTATGGCTACACCTTC. It yields the protein CAWREWTGLNYGYTF.

The genes are TRBV9 and TRBJ1-2; 7 bases line up with TRBD1. Germline V gene lookup returns CDR1 SGDLS and CDR2 YYNGEE. J was trimmed by 7 bases and V by 0 bases; bases with no gene match: 3. The CDR3 is 13 residues long. The CDR3 sequence: CASSVGQGSGYTF. For the CDR3, the DNA is TGTGCCAGCAGCGTAGGACAGGGCAGTGGCTACACCTTC.

The chain carries TRBV19 and TRBJ2-5, with no clear D. The germline V gene has CDR1 LNHDA and CDR2 SQIVND (reference sequence). V lost 4 bases to trimming and J lost 1 base, with 13 bases between them. The CDR3 extends over 15 amino acids. The CDR3, as DNA: TGTGCCAGTAGTAAGGCAGGCACGCTCCAAGAGACCCAGTACTTC. Amino acid sequence: CASSKAGTLQETQYF. The variable domain in full, with the rest retrieved from reference TRBV19 and TRBJ2-5, is DGGITQSPKYLFRKEGQNVTLSCEQNLNHDAMYWYRQDPGQGLRLIYYSQIVNDFQKGDIAEGYSVSREKKESFPLTVTSAQKNPTAFYLCASSKAGTLQETQYFGPGTRLLVL.

The CDR3: CASSQDRQNSPLHF. In DNA, the CDR3 is TGCGCCAGCAGCCAAGATCGGCAGAATTCACCCCTCCACTTT. The J gene is TRBJ1-6, the V gene TRBV4-1; D call uncertain. The germline V gene has CDR1 MGHRA and CDR2 YSYEKL. The CDR3 is 14 residues long. V lost 0 bases to trimming and J lost 7 bases, with 7 bases between them.

The chain recombines TRBV7-2 with TRBJ2-3; D ambiguous. The CDR3 runs to 13 residues. Germline lookup yields CDR1 SGHTA and CDR2 FQGNSA. V gave up 5 bases and J gave up 14 bases, with 20 bases separating them. The CDR3 reads CASSPSLRSVLYF. The CDR3 DNA is TGTGCCAGCAGCCCATCCCTGAGATCAGTCCTGTATTTT. Drawing the rest from reference TRBV7-2 and TRBJ2-3, the complete variable domain is GAGVSQSPSNKVTEKGKDVELRCDPISGHTALYWYRQSLGQGLEFLIYFQGNSAPDKSGLPSDRFSAERTGGSVSTLTIQRTQQEDSAVYLCASSPSLRSVLYFGPGTRLTVL.

J is TRBJ2-7 and V is TRBV7-6, with D perhaps being TRBD1 or TRBD2 (6 bases each). Germline V gene lookup returns CDR1 SGHVS and CDR2 FNYEAQ. Trimming pared 5 bases from V and 2 bases from J, leaving 19 bases between. The CDR3 covers 16 residues. Here the CDR3 reads CASSPGASAPPYEQYF. CDR3 bases: TGTGCCAGCAGCCCGGGGGCTAGCGCTCCTCCCTACGAGCAGTACTTC.

The rearrangement links TRBV4-3 to TRBJ1-1; 10 positions agree with TRBD1. CDR1 and CDR2 (germline): LGHNA, YSLEER. The CDR3 sequence is 15 residues long. V shed 1 base, J shed 5 bases, and the junction held 4 bases outside the gene matches. The CDR3 loop reads CASSQGQGAKTEAFF. CDR3 DNA sequence: TGCGCCAGCAGCCAAGGACAGGGGGCGAAAACTGAAGCTTTCTTT.

The chain employs TRBV6-5 and TRBJ1-1; 8 bases map to TRBD1. CDR3 length equals 14 residues. CDR1 and CDR2 from the germline V gene are MNHEY and SVGAGI. Losses at the gene ends were 5 bases for V and 2 bases for J; bases not matched to a gene: 4. The DNA for the CDR3 is TGTGCCAGCAGTCCGGGACAGGTCAACACTGAAGCTTTCTTT. Its protein is CASSPGQVNTEAFF.

V is TRBV9 and J is TRBJ1-3; 7 nucleotides line up with TRBD1. The CDR3 loop spans 14 amino acids. The ends lost 3 bases at V and 7 bases at J; junction bases unmatched: 7. Germline V gene lookup returns CDR1 SGDLS and CDR2 YYNGEE. The CDR3 nucleotides read TGTGCCAGCAGCGGAGACAGGGTTAGGAACACCATATATTTT. It is translated as CASSGDRVRNTIYF.

The chain links TRBV7-2 to TRBJ1-1; D unclear. Germline assignment: CDR1 SGHTA and CDR2 FQGNSA. The CDR3 is made up of 14 amino acids. V dropped 1 base and J dropped 4 bases, with 10 bases sitting between them. The CDR3 coding sequence is TGTGCCAGCAGCTTAGTTCGGGAGGGCACTGAAGCTTTCTTT. Translated, it gives CASSLVREGTEAFF.

The rearrangement links TRBV7-2 to TRBJ1-2, with 10 bases lining up with TRBD1. This CDR3 has 15 amino acids. Trimming at V came to 5 bases and at J to 6 bases, leaving 9 bases not matched to a gene. Germline CDR1 and CDR2: SGHTA and FQGNSA. CDR3: CASSPVTGGFNGYTF. The CDR3 bases are TGTGCCAGCAGCCCTGTGACAGGGGGCTTCAATGGCTACACCTTC.

V and J are TRBV23-1 and TRBJ2-1, with TRBD2 matching over 8 bases. TRBV23-1 is an ORF; its function is uncertain. J was trimmed by 7 bases and V by 8 bases; bases with no gene match: 13. CDR3 length: 15 amino acids. The CDR3 DNA sequence: TGCGCCAGCGGGCTCGGGGGGGCCCCGGGGAATGAGCAGTTCTTC. Translation: CASGLGGAPGNEQFF.

This clone was observed once. The rearrangement joins TRBV7-9 to TRBJ1-2; TRBD1 aligns across 7 bases. V shed 0 bases and J 4 bases; nucleotides not matched to a gene: 5. Germline values: CDR1 SEHNR, CDR2 FQNEAQ (reference sequence). This CDR3 region has 15 residues. This CDR3 reads CASSLAAGGFYGYTF. In DNA, the CDR3 is TGTGCCAGCAGCTTAGCGGCAGGGGGGTTCTATGGCTACACCTTC.

The chain couples TRBV19 to TRBJ1-1; D remains unclear. The V end was cut by 4 bases, the J end by 1 base, with 7 bases between. Per the germline V gene, CDR1 is LNHDA and CDR2 is SQIVND (reference sequence). There are 13 residues in the CDR3. This CDR3 reads CASSSNENTEAFF. The CDR3 bases are TGTGCCAGTAGTAGCAATGAGAACACTGAAGCTTTCTTT.